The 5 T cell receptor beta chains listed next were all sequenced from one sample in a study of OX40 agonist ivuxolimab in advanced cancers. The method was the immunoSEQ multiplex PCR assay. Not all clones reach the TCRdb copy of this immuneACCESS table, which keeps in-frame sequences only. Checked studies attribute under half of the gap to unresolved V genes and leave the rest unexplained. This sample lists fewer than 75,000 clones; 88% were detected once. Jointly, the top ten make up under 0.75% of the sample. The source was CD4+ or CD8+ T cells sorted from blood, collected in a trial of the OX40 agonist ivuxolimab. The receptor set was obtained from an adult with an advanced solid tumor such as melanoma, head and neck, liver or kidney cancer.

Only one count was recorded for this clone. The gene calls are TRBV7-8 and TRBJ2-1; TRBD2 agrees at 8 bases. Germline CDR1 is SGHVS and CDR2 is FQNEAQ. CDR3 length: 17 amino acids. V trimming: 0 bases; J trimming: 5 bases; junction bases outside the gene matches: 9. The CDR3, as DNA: TGTGCCAGCAGCTTAGCGCTCTGGGTAGCGGGGAACAATGAGCAGTTCTTC. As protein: CASSLALWVAGNNEQFF. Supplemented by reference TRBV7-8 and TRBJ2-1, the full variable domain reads GAGVSQSPRYKVAKRGQDVALRCDPISGHVSLFWYQQALGQGPEFLTYFQNEAQLDKSGLPSDRFFAERPEGSVSTLKIQRTQQEDSAVYLCASSLALWVAGNNEQFFGPGTRLTVL.

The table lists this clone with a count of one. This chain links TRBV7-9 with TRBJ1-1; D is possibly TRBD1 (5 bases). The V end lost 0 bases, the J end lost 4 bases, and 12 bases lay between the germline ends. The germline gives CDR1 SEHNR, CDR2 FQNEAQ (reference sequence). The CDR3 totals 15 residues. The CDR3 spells CASSLAPTVTTEAFF. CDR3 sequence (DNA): TGTGCCAGCAGCTTAGCCCCGACAGTTACCACTGAAGCTTTCTTT.

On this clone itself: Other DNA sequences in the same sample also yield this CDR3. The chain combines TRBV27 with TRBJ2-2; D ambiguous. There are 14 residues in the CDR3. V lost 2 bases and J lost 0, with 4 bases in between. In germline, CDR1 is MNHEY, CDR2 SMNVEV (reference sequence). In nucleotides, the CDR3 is TGTGCCAGCAGTTTACTGGCGAACACCGGGGAGCTGTTTTTT. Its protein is CASSLLANTGELFF.

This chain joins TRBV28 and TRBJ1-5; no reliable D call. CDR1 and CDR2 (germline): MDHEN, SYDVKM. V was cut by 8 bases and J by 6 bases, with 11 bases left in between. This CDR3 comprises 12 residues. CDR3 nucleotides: TGTGCCAGCTTCCTGTTGGGTCAGCCCCAGCATTTT. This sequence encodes CASFLLGQPQHF.

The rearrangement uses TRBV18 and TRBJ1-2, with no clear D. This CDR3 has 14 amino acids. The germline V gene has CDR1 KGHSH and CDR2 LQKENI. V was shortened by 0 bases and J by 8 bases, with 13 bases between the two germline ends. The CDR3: CASSPPSVPSGYTF. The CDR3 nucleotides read TGTGCCAGCTCACCACCCTCAGTGCCATCGGGCTACACCTTC.